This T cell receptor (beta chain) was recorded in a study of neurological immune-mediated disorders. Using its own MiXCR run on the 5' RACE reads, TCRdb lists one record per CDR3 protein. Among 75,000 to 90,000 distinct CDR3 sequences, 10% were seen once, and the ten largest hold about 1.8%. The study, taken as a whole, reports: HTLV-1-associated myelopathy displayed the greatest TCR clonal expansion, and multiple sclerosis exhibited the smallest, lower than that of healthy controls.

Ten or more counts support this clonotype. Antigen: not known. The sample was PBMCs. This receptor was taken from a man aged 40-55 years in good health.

The CDR3 DNA follows: TGTGCCAGCAGTTTAGCGCTGGGACTAGGTAGCACAGATACGCAGTATTTT. Translation: CASSLALGLGSTDTQYF. V is TRBV12-3 or TRBV12-4 and J is TRBJ2-3, with 8 bases fitting TRBD2. The CDR3 totals 17 residues. Trimming cost V 0 bases and J 0 bases; bases outside gene matches: 5.